This is a list of T cell receptor beta chains from one sample in a study of shared clonotypes between healthy human individuals. Clones were read by immunoSEQ multiplex PCR, and TCRdb kept only the in-frame ones, dropping some. The sample lists more than 400,000 clones, about 72% occurring once. The sequencing input was PBMCs. All receptors derive from a woman in her thirties or forties in good health. Some clones in this sample may be carry-over from other donors' samples. CDR3s include the opening cysteine and the closing phenylalanine or tryptophan. The D gene is left open where the match is weak. A row's size may be missing; if present it is once, few, many or a size class.

j_gene | abundance | v_gene | d_gene | CDR3aa | CDR3nt
TRBJ1-4 | NA | TRBV19 | NA | CASSPARELFF | TGTGCCAGTAGCCCCGCTCGTGAGCTGTTTTTT
TRBJ2-1 | few | TRBV6-4 | NA | CASSDAAAAPYNEQFF | TGTGCCAGCAGCGACGCAGCGGCCGCACCGTACAATGAGCAGTTCTTC
TRBJ1-4 | NA | TRBV28 | NA | CASTEGVTNEKLFF | TGTGCCAGCACCGAGGGGGTGACTAATGAAAAACTGTTTTTT
TRBJ1-1 | NA | TRBV10-3 | TRBD1 | CAISVVPGQGSNTEAFF | TGTGCCATCAGTGTGGTCCCGGGACAGGGGTCGAACACTGAAGCTTTCTTT
TRBJ2-1 | NA | TRBV2 | NA | CASTQRQISYNEQFF | TGTGCCAGCACCCAAAGGCAAATCTCCTACAATGAGCAGTTCTTC
TRBJ1-5 | once | TRBV6-6 | NA | CASTLPGGAHQPQHF | TGTGCCAGCACCCTCCCAGGCGGGGCGCATCAGCCCCAGCATTTT
TRBJ1-2 | many | TRBV20-1 | NA | CSARKDYGYTF | TGCAGTGCCCGGAAGGACTATGGCTACACCTTC
TRBJ2-7 | NA | TRBV2 | TRBD1 | CASRQGAYEQYF | TGTGCCAGCAGACAGGGGGCCTACGAGCAGTACTTC
TRBJ1-4 | few | TRBV29-1 | NA | CSVRWGSNEKLFF | TGCAGCGTTAGGTGGGGCAGTAATGAAAAACTGTTTTTT
TRBJ2-1 | NA | TRBV6-5 | TRBD1 | CASSRGDRGNEQFF | TGTGCCAGCAGCCGTGGGGACAGGGGTAATGAGCAGTTCTTC
TRBJ2-5 | NA | TRBV11-1 | NA | CASSLRTAQETQYF | TGTGCCAGCAGCTTAAGGACTGCACAAGAGACCCAGTACTTC
TRBJ2-1 | NA | TRBV5-6 | TRBD1 | CASSFGQASYNEQFF | TGTGCCAGCAGCTTTGGACAGGCCAGCTACAATGAGCAGTTCTTC
TRBJ2-2 | NA | TRBV28 | NA | CASLGTRNTGELFF | TGTGCCAGTCTCGGGACAAGAAACACCGGGGAGCTGTTTTTT
TRBJ2-1 | NA | TRBV28 | NA | CASNRRNEQFF | TGTGCCAGCAACCGGAGGAATGAGCAGTTCTTC
TRBJ1-1 | NA | TRBV2 | NA | CASRGNLNTEAFF | TGTGCCAGCAGGGGGAACTTGAACACTGAAGCTTTCTTT
TRBJ2-3 | NA | TRBV28 | TRBD2 | CASTVLAGERDTQYF | TGTGCCAGCACGGTTCTAGCGGGAGAAAGGGATACGCAGTATTTT
TRBJ1-1 | NA | TRBV30 | NA | CAWSVHRQAFF | TGTGCCTGGAGTGTACATAGGCAAGCTTTCTTT
TRBJ1-2 | NA | TRBV29-1 | TRBD1 | CSVDGTGGNGYTF | TGCAGCGTTGATGGGACAGGGGGCAATGGCTACACCTTC
TRBJ1-2 | NA | TRBV11-2 | NA | CASSLDRGKNYGYTF | TGTGCCAGCAGCTTAGATCGGGGGAAAAACTATGGCTACACCTTC
TRBJ2-6 | NA | TRBV29-1 | NA | CSVGSSGANVLTF | TGCAGCGTTGGTTCCTCAGGGGCCAACGTCCTGACTTTC
TRBJ2-7 | NA | TRBV27 | TRBD1 | CASSLRDRSYEQYF | TGTGCCAGCAGTCTCCGGGACAGGTCTTACGAGCAGTACTTC
TRBJ2-2 | NA | TRBV5-1 | NA | CASSLRVGSPTGELFF | TGCGCCAGCAGCTTGCGGGTCGGGAGCCCCACCGGGGAGCTGTTTTTT
TRBJ2-5 | NA | TRBV11-2 | NA | CASSLDLLETQYF | TGTGCCAGCAGCTTAGACCTCTTGGAGACCCAGTACTTC
TRBJ2-7 | NA | TRBV29-1 | NA | CSVAGAGDEQYF | TGCAGCGTTGCGGGGGCCGGCGACGAGCAGTACTTC
TRBJ1-2 | few | TRBV6-4 | NA | CASSDGDTSHYTF | TGTGCCAGCAGTGACGGGGACACCTCACACTACACCTTC
TRBJ2-3 | few | TRBV7-9 | TRBD2 | CASSRTSGTDTQYF | TGTGCCAGCAGCCGGACTAGCGGCACAGATACGCAGTATTTT
TRBJ2-7 | NA | TRBV5-5 | NA | CASSLVGHGTYEQYF | TGTGCCAGCAGCTTGGTGGGACATGGCACCTACGAGCAGTACTTC
TRBJ1-1 | NA | TRBV5-4 | NA | CASSRLGSNTEAFF | TGTGCCAGCAGCCGATTGGGGTCCAACACTGAAGCTTTCTTT
TRBJ2-1 | NA | TRBV29-1 | TRBD1 | CSVGVTGSSYNEQFF | TGCAGCGTTGGGGTGACAGGGAGCTCCTACAATGAGCAGTTCTTC
TRBJ1-1 | few | TRBV18 | NA | CASSERANTEAFF | TGTGCCAGCTCAGAGAGGGCGAACACTGAAGCTTTCTTT
TRBJ1-5 | few | TRBV7-9 | NA | CASSLLQQPQHF | TGTGCCAGCAGCTTATTACAACAGCCCCAGCATTTT
TRBJ2-7 | NA | TRBV19 | NA | CASSTTGGTYEQYF | TGTGCCAGTAGTACTACAGGTGGGACCTACGAGCAGTACTTC